This T cell receptor (beta chain) was recorded in a study of radiotherapy plus CTLA-4 blockade in lung cancer. The study gave focal radiation plus ipilimumab CTLA-4 blockade to patients with chemo-refractory metastatic non-small-cell lung cancer. Libraries were prepared by immunoSEQ multiplex PCR; TCRdb keeps only in-frame clonotypes and omits some of them. The sample records just over 60,000 clones, roughly 80% being singletons. Sample: peripheral blood, taken from a patient treated with radiotherapy plus ipilimumab. The TCR sequence derives from a human donor with non-small cell lung cancer who had a complete response to radiotherapy plus ipilimumab.

CDR3 bases: TGCGCCAGCAGTGAGTCTAGGACAGGGAACAATGAGCAGTTCTTC. This translates into CASSESRTGNNEQFF. V gene TRBV10-1 combines with J gene TRBJ2-1; 8 positions agree with TRBD1. From germline, CDR1 is WNHNN and CDR2 SYGVQD (reference sequence). This CDR3 spans 15 amino acids. V lost 0 bases and J lost 5; bases outside the gene matches: 3.